This TCR beta chain came from a study of cytomegalovirus exposure and HLA in healthy donors. General study findings and limits: In a later analysis, V- and J-gene trimming of beta chains associated with a DCLRE1C missense variant, replicated independently. Altogether, around 160 TCR beta chains were recorded as cytomegalovirus-associated. A later analysis found most CMV-associated TCR beta chains apparently HLA-restricted. What was likely a sequencing artifact was a cluster of highly shared sequence variants.

Germline V gives CDR1 MNHNY, CDR2 SVGAGI (reference sequence). CDR3 size: 11 residues. Trimming shortened V by 4 bases and J by 3 bases, and 3 bases separated the two germline ends. Remarks on this clone: The antigen is undetermined.

A multiplex PCR was run with 60 Vbeta primers and 13 Jbeta primers. The table came from immunoSEQ multiplex PCR; TCRdb's copy has only in-frame clones and leaves some out. Of approximately 120,000 clones listed, approximately 80% are singletons. This sequence originates from a man in his forties or fifties in good health and CMV-seropositive. The V and J genes are TRBV6-6 and TRBJ2-5; D remains unclear. Material for sequencing was PBMCs. CDR3: CASSSEETQYF. DNA for the CDR3: TGTGCCAGCAGTTCCGAAGAGACCCAGTACTTC.